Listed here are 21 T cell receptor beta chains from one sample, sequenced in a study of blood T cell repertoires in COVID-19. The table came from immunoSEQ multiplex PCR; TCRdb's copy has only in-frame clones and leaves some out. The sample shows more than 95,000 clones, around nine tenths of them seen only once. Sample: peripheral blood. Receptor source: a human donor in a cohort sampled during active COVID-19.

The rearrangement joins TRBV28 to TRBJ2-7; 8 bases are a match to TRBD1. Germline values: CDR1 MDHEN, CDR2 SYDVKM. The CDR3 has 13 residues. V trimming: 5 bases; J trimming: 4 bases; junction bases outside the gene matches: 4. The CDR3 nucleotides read TGTGCCAGCAGTCCGTGGACAGGGTACGAGCAGTACTTC. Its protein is CASSPWTGYEQYF.

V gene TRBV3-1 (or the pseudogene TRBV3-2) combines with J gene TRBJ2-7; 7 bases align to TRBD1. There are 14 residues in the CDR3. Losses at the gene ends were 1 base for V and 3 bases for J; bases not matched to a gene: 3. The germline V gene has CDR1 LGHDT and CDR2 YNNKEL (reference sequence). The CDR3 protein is CASSQGTGNYEQYF. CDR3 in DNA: TGTGCCAGCAGCCAAGGGACAGGCAACTACGAGCAGTACTTC.

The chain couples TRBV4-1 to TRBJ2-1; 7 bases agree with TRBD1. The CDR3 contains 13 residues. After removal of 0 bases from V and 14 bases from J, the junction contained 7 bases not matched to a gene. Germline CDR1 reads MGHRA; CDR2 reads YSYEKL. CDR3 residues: CASSQDRQGHEFF. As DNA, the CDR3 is TGCGCCAGCAGCCAAGATCGACAGGGCCACGAGTTCTTC.

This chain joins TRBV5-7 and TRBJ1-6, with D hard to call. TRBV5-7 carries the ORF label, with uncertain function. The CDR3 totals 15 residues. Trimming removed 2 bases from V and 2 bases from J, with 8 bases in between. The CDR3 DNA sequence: TGTGCCAGCAGCTTCTGGAGCGCCTATAATTCACCCCTCCACTTT. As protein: CASSFWSAYNSPLHF.

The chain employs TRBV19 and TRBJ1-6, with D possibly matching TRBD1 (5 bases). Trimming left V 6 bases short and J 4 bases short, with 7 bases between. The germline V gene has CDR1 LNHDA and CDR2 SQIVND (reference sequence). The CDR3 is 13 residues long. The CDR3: CASREGYNSPLHF. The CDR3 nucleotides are TGTGCCAGTAGGGAGGGGTATAATTCACCCCTCCACTTT.

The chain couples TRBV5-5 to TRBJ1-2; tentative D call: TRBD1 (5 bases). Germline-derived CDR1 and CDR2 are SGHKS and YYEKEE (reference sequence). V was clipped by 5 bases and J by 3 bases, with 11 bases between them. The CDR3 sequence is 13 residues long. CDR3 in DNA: TGTGCCAGCAGACACACGGGGGACTATGGCTACACCTTC. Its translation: CASRHTGDYGYTF.

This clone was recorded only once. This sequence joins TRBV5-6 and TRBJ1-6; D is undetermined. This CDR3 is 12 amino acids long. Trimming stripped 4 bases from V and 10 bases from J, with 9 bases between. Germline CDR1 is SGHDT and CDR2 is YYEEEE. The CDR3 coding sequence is TGTGCCAGCAGCCCGGCGGGATCACCCCTCCACTTT. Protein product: CASSPAGSPLHF.

CDR3 in DNA: TGTGCAAGTCGCCCGGGACTAGCGGGGCTAAACTCCTACGAGCAGTACTTC. Translated, it gives CASRPGLAGLNSYEQYF. The V gene is TRBV12-2, the J gene TRBJ2-7; the table gives TRBD2 as D, unverified against the DNA. TRBV12-2 is recorded as a pseudogene. This CDR3 is built from 17 residues.

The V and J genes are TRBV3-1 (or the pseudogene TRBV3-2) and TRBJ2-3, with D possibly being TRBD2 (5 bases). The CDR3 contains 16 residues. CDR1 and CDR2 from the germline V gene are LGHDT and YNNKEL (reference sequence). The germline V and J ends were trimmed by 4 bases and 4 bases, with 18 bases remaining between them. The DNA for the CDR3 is TGTGCCAGCAGCCCATTACCCACTAGATCAGCAGATACGCAGTATTTT. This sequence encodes CASSPLPTRSADTQYF.

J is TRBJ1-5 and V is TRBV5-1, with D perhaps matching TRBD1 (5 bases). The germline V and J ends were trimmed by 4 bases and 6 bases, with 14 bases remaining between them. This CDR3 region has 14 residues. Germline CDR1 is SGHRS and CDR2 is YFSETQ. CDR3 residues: CASSLDVGGQPQHF. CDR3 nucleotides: TGCGCCAGCAGCCTGGACGTCGGGGGTCAGCCCCAGCATTTT.

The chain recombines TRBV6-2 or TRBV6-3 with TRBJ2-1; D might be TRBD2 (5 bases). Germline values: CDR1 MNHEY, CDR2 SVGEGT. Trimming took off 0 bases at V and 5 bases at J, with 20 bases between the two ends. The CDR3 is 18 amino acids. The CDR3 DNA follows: TGTGCCAGCAGTTACTCGATCGGCACGAGGGTCCAAGACAATGAGCAGTTCTTC. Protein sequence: CASSYSIGTRVQDNEQFF.

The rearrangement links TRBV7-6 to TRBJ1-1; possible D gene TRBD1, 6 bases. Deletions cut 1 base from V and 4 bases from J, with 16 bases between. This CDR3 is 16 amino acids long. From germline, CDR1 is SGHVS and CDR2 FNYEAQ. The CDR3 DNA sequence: TGTGCCAGCAGCTTAGGACAGGCCCTAGGGGCCACTGAAGCTTTCTTT. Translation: CASSLGQALGATEAFF.

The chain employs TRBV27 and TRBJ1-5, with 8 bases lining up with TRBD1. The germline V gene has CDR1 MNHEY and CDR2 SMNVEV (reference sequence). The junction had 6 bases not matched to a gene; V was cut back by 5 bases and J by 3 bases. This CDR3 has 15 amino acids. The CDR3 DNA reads TGTGCCAGCAGTGACACAGGGGGGAACAATCAGCCCCAGCATTTT. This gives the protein CASSDTGGNNQPQHF.

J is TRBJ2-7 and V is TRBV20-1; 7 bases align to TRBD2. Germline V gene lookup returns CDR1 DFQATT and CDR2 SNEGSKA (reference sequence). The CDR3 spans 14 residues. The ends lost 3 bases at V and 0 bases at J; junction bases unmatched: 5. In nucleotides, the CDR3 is TGCAGTGCTAGTATGACGGGGGGCTCCTACGAGCAGTACTTC. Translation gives CSASMTGGSYEQYF.

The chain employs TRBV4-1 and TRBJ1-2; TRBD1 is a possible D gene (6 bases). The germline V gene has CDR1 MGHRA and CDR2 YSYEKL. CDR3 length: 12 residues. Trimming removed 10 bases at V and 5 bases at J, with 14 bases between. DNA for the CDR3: TGCGCCACCAGGGGTGAGGATTATGGCTACACCTTC. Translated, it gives CATRGEDYGYTF.

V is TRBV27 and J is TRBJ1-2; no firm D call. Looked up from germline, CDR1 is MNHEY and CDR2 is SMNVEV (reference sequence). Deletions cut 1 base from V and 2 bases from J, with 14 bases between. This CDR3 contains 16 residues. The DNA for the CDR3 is TGTGCCAGCAGTTTATACCCCTCGGCCGGGAACTATGGCTACACCTTC. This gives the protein CASSLYPSAGNYGYTF.

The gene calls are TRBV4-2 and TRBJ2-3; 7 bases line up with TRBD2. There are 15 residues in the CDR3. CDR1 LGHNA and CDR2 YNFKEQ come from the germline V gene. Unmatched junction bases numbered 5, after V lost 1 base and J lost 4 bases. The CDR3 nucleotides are TGTGCCAGCAGCCAAGCCCTTGGGGGGGCAGATACGCAGTATTTT. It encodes CASSQALGGADTQYF.

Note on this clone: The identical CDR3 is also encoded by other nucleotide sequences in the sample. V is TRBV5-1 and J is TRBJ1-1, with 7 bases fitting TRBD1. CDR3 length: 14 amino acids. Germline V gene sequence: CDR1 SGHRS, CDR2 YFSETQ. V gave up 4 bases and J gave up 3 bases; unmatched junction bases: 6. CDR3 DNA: TGCGCCAGCAGCCCCACAGGGGCGGACACTGAAGCTTTCTTT. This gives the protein CASSPTGADTEAFF.

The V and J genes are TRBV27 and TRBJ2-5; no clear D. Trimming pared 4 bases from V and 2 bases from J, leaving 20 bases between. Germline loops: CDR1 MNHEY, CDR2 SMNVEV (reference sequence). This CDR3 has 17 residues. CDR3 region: CASSSTHRYYTQETQYF. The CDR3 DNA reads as TGTGCCAGCAGTTCTACTCACCGATACTATACTCAAGAGACCCAGTACTTC.

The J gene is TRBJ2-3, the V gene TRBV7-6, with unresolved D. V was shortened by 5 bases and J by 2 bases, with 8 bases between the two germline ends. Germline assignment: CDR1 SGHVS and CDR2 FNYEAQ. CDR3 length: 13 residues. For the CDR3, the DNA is TGTGCCAGCAGCATACTTTACACAGATACGCAGTATTTT. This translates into CASSILYTDTQYF. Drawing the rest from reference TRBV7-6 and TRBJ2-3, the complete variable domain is GAGVSQSPRYKVTKRGQDVALRCDPISGHVSLYWYRQALGQGPEFLTYFNYEAQQDKSGLPNDRFSAERPEGSISTLTIQRTEQRDSAMYRCASSILYTDTQYFGPGTRLTVL.

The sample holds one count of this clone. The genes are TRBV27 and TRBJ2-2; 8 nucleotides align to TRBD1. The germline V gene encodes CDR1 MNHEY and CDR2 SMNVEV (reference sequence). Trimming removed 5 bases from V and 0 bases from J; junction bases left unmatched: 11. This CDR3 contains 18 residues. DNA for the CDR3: TGTGCCAGCAGTCCGACAGGGGTTCGTGTGCCGAACACCGGGGAGCTGTTTTTT. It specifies CASSPTGVRVPNTGELFF.